This T cell receptor beta chain stems from a study of blood T cell repertoires in COVID-19. Overall study context: Acute-phase and convalescent COVID-19 samples originated in the United States, Italy and Spain. Sources were T cells, B-cell-depleted T cells, or PBMCs; the material itself was cDNA or gDNA.

Per the original data handling: Reference gene primers were amplified, and this amplification served to estimate nucleated cell counts. Assay: immunoSEQ multiplex PCR; the TCRdb copy retains only in-frame clones and omits some. For V, J and clone size, that table is used; D and trimming come from the DNA. The sample lists around 190,000 clones; under 80% were seen once. Germline CDR1 is LNHNV and CDR2 is YYDKDF (reference sequence). The CDR3 is 16 residues long. J gave up 6 bases and V 0 bases, and 9 bases lay outside the gene matches. The source material was peripheral blood. The chain couples TRBV15 to TRBJ1-2; 8 bases agree with TRBD1. The sequence derives from a woman aged 45-59 years with acute or convalescent COVID-19. The DNA of the CDR3 is TGTGCCACCAGCAGAGATATGGACAGGGTAGGCGATGGCTACACCTTC. Translating gives CATSRDMDRVGDGYTF.